These 8 T cell receptor beta chains were all obtained from the same sample, sequenced in a study of identical twins. TCRdb reprocessed the 5' RACE reads with MiXCR, giving one entry per CDR3 protein. The table includes more than 1.5 million distinct CDR3 sequences, around 33% detected once. Input material: cord blood. These receptors came from a newborn girl in good health.

This clonotype was seen a handful of times. The V call is TRBV28, the J call TRBJ2-7; TRBD1 matches 7 bases. V was clipped by 10 bases and J by 1 base; unmatched bases: 19. This CDR3 region has 17 residues. Germline V gene lookup returns CDR1 MDHEN and CDR2 SYDVKM. For the CDR3, the DNA is TGTGCCATAAAAGGGTCGCCAACCGGGACAGTGTCCTACGAGCAGTACTTC. The encoded protein is CAIKGSPTGTVSYEQYF. Variable domain in full (rest from reference TRBV28 and TRBJ2-7): DVKVTQSSRYLVKRTGEKVFLECVQDMDHENMFWYRQDPGLGLRLIYFSYDVKMKEKGDIPEGYSVSREKKERFSLILESASTNQTSMYLCAIKGSPTGTVSYEQYFGPGTRLTVT.

The V call is TRBV5-1, the J call TRBJ2-3; a weak D match, TRBD2 (5 bases). The CDR3 covers 16 residues. V lost 0 bases to trimming and J lost 0 bases, with 11 bases between them. CDR1 is SGHRS and CDR2 is YFSETQ in the germline V gene. The chain's CDR3 is CASSLALAPSTDTQYF. The CDR3 coding sequence is TGCGCCAGCAGCTTGGCTCTAGCACCTAGCACAGATACGCAGTATTTT.

This clonotype was recorded at least ten times. V is TRBV3-1 and J is TRBJ1-2; TRBD1 is a possible D gene (6 bases). CDR3 size: 13 residues. Germline V gene lookup returns CDR1 LGHDT and CDR2 YNNKEL (reference sequence). Trimming removed 5 bases from V and 0 bases from J, with 7 bases in between. The CDR3 is CASSRGSNYGYTF. The CDR3, as DNA: TGTGCCAGCAGCAGGGGGTCTAACTATGGCTACACCTTC.

This clonotype was recorded a few times. The chain combines TRBV12-3 or TRBV12-4 with TRBJ1-2; D might be TRBD1 (5 bases). V was clipped by 5 bases and J by 8 bases, with 15 bases between them. This CDR3 region has 13 residues. DNA for the CDR3: TGTGCCAGCAGTCCGACAGTTAGAGAGGGCTACACCTTC. It yields the protein CASSPTVREGYTF.

The J gene is TRBJ2-4, the V gene TRBV12-3 or TRBV12-4; TRBD2 is a possible D gene (5 bases). V was clipped by 2 bases and J by 15 bases, with 23 bases between them. The CDR3 runs to 15 residues. CDR3 in amino acids: CASSLTGKSSYELYF. In DNA form, the CDR3 reads TGTGCCAGCAGTTTAACGGGAAAGAGCTCCTACGAGCTGTACTTC.

This clonotype was observed a few times. The rearrangement uses TRBV28 and TRBJ2-3; 9 bases are shared with TRBD2. The CDR3 has 14 amino acids. CDR1 is MDHEN, CDR2 SYDVKM, per germline. The CDR3 DNA sequence: TGTGCGTCCAGTAGCGGGGGCCCACCAGATACGCAGTATTTT. It specifies CASSSGGPPDTQYF.

The J gene is TRBJ1-2, the V gene TRBV12-3 or TRBV12-4; no clear D gene. The CDR3 is 14 residues long. Trimming cost V 7 bases and J 5 bases, with 17 bases left between them. The CDR3 DNA follows: TGTGCCAGCACCGCCTCCGGCGCGGGATATGGCTACACCTTC. As protein: CASTASGAGYGYTF.

This CDR3 is CASSGWRGGDTQYF. CDR3 nucleotide sequence: TGTGCCAGCAGCGGATGGAGGGGGGGGGATACGCAGTATTTT. The rearrangement joins TRBV12-3 or TRBV12-4 to TRBJ2-3; the D gene is possibly TRBD2 (7 bases). This CDR3 contains 14 residues. Between the trimmed V and J ends, which lost 6 bases and 6 bases, there was a span of 16 bases.